The table lists the clone carrying this T cell receptor beta chain with many counts. This entry is derived from a study of regulatory T cells in long-lasting Graves disease. Researchers made TCR beta libraries by using iRepertoire HTBI primers and running Arm-PCR on CDR3 regions. TCRdb called the multiplex PCR reads again in MiXCR, with one record for every CDR3 protein. The repertoire holds 500,000 or so distinct CDR3 sequences, with around 13% as singletons. Time point indicated: newly diagnosed GD, antithyroid drugs for less than 3 months. RNA isolated from PBMCs was used to make the TCR library. CDR3 length: 13 residues. CDR1 is SGHVS and CDR2 is FNYEAQ in the germline V gene. Deletions cut 2 bases from V and 7 bases from J, with 9 bases between. The data also belong to a second study, concerning T cells in Graves' hyperthyroidism and ophthalmopathy.

The TCR comes from a woman aged 45-59 years with Graves disease. The chain links TRBV7-6 to TRBJ1-5; D not resolved. The source was peripheral blood mononuclear cells (PBMCs), collected at new diagnosis, from a patient treated with antithyroid drugs. In DNA, the CDR3 is TGTGCCAGCAGCTTAAGCAGTGAACAGCCCCAGCATTTT. As protein: CASSLSSEQPQHF.